Below are 21 T cell receptor beta chains sequenced from a single sample in a study of T-cell memory formation after mild COVID-19. TCRdb ran MiXCR on the 5' RACE reads and lists one entry per CDR3 protein. The table has around 110,000 distinct CDR3 sequences, approximately 15% seen once; the top ten hold 28%. The sequenced sample was PBMCs or a T cell subset sorted from them (not recorded which). The origin of the receptors is an adult woman who had mild COVID-19 (a few samples of this study predate the infection). Cell type and time point are not known.

The chain joins TRBV6-2 or TRBV6-3 to TRBJ1-6, with 7 bases fitting TRBD1. This CDR3 is built from 14 residues. V lost 2 bases and J lost 9; bases outside the gene matches: 4. The germline gives CDR1 MNHEY, CDR2 SVGEGT. DNA for the CDR3: TGTGCCAGCAGTTACAGGGGGCGAACTTCACCCCTCCACTTT. Protein product: CASSYRGRTSPLHF.

Of note for this clonotype: Its ends do not fully match the called genes, so a read error is possible. This chain joins TRBV4-1 and TRBJ1-1; possible D gene TRBD1, 6 bases. This CDR3 has 17 amino acids. Germline CDR1 is MGHRA and CDR2 is YSYEKL. CDR3 amino acids: CASSPPRQGFLNTEAFF. CDR3 coding DNA: TGCGCCAGCAGCCCACCAAGGCAGGGGTTCTTGAATACTGAAGCTTTCTTT.

This clonotype was recorded many times. This chain uses TRBV7-8 with TRBJ2-5, with 10 positions matching TRBD2. The CDR3 is 17 amino acids. Germline assignment: CDR1 SGHVS and CDR2 FQNEAQ. The ends lost 1 base at V and 1 base at J; junction bases unmatched: 6. The CDR3, as DNA: TGTGCCAGCAGCTTAGTACTAGCGGGACCGTTCCAAGAGACCCAGTACTTC. Residues: CASSLVLAGPFQETQYF.

The rearrangement links TRBV4-3 to TRBJ2-7; TRBD2 matches 11 bases. This CDR3 contains 20 residues. V was clipped by 0 bases and J by 3 bases; unmatched bases: 16. Looked up from germline, CDR1 is LGHNA and CDR2 is YSLEER. The CDR3 is CASSQDFSPSGRTTGYEQYF. Written as DNA, the CDR3 is TGCGCCAGCAGCCAAGATTTCTCCCCTAGCGGGAGGACTACCGGCTACGAGCAGTACTTC.

The chain links TRBV3-1 to TRBJ2-1; TRBD2 matches at 10 bases. In germline, CDR1 is LGHDT, CDR2 YNNKEL (reference sequence). The CDR3 extends over 16 amino acids. J gave up 9 bases and V 2 bases, and 10 bases lay outside the gene matches. The DNA for the CDR3 is TGTGCCAGCAGCCAACCAGCGGGAGGGACGGAGGGTGAGCAGTTCTTC. It yields the protein CASSQPAGGTEGEQFF.

The V and J genes are TRBV7-6 and TRBJ1-4; 9 nucleotides align to TRBD1. The CDR3 covers 16 residues. With V trimmed by 5 bases and J by 6 bases, 10 bases remained unmatched. CDR1 and CDR2 (germline): SGHVS, FNYEAQ. CDR3 loop: CASSPKSGTGYEKLFF. The CDR3 DNA follows: TGTGCCAGCAGCCCGAAATCCGGGACAGGGTATGAAAAACTGTTTTTT.

This clonotype was observed a few times. V and J are TRBV24-1 and TRBJ1-1, with D unresolved. Trimming removed 4 bases at V and 2 bases at J, with 7 bases between. Germline assignment: CDR1 KGHDR and CDR2 SFDVKD. This CDR3 has 13 amino acids. The CDR3 region is CATSDSANTEAFF. CDR3 in DNA: TGTGCCACCAGTGACTCAGCCAACACTGAAGCTTTCTTT.

This clonotype has a count of ten or more. The chain couples TRBV7-8 to TRBJ1-5; D not certain. The CDR3 contains 14 residues. Germline V gene data show CDR1 as SGHVS and CDR2 as FQNEAQ. V dropped 5 bases and J dropped 2 bases, with 10 bases sitting between them. The CDR3 DNA reads TGTGCCAGCAGCCTGGGCCAGGGCAATCAGCCCCAGCATTTT. Its translation is CASSLGQGNQPQHF.

The V and J genes are TRBV12-3 or TRBV12-4 and TRBJ2-7; 8 bases map to TRBD2. V trimming: 6 bases; J trimming: 1 base; junction bases outside the gene matches: 14. There are 17 residues in the CDR3. Written as DNA, the CDR3 is TGTGCCAGCAGCCCGTCGGGAGGGGGAAAGTTATCCTACGAGCAGTACTTC. Amino acid sequence: CASSPSGGGKLSYEQYF.

J is TRBJ2-3 and V is TRBV5-1; weak D call: TRBD1 (5 bases). Germline CDR1 SGHRS, CDR2 YFSETQ. Trimming shortened V by 0 bases and J by 5 bases, and 10 bases separated the two germline ends. The CDR3 is 14 residues long. CDR3 nucleotide sequence: TGCGCCAGCAGCTTGGTAGGGGATCTAGATACGCAGTATTTT. Translating gives CASSLVGDLDTQYF.

Only a few counts were recorded for this clonotype. The chain has TRBV27 and TRBJ2-5; D is possibly TRBD1 or TRBD2 (5 bases each). V lost 4 bases and J 7 bases, leaving 19 bases between the germline ends. Looked up from germline, CDR1 is MNHEY and CDR2 is SMNVEV (reference sequence). The CDR3 covers 15 residues. This CDR3 reads CASSSGTNDYGTQYF. For the CDR3, the DNA is TGTGCCAGCAGTTCCGGGACCAACGACTACGGGACCCAGTACTTC.

The rearrangement links TRBV20-1 to TRBJ2-1, with 7 positions matching TRBD2. Looked up from germline, CDR1 is DFQATT and CDR2 is SNEGSKA (reference sequence). This CDR3 spans 14 amino acids. The V and J ends lost 7 bases and 0 bases, in that order; junction bases with no gene match: 6. CDR3 bases: TGCAGTGTGGAGCGGGGATCCTCCTACAATGAGCAGTTCTTC. Residues: CSVERGSSYNEQFF.

Turning to this clonotype: Germline and junction disagree at one end, which may indicate a read error. The chain joins TRBV11-2 to TRBJ2-7; D unresolved. Germline V gene sequence: CDR1 SGHAT, CDR2 FQNNGV. The CDR3 spans 12 residues. CDR3 nucleotide sequence: TGTGCCAGCAGCGACGGGTATTGGGGTTCACATTTC. It yields the protein CASSDGYWGSHF.

This chain connects TRBV10-3 to TRBJ2-5; maybe TRBD1 (6 bases). The CDR3 totals 14 residues. From germline, CDR1 is ENHRY and CDR2 SYGVKD. The ends were cut back, 2 bases at V and 1 base at J, with 8 bases in the middle. CDR3 sequence (DNA): TGTGCCATCAGTGAGCCGGACAGCCAAGAGACCCAGTACTTC. As protein: CAISEPDSQETQYF.

V usage is TRBV5-1 and J usage is TRBJ2-3; D unclear. There are 17 residues in the CDR3. CDR1 is SGHRS and CDR2 is YFSETQ in the germline V gene. The V gene lost 0 bases and the J gene lost 4 bases, with 18 bases spanning the gap. In DNA form, the CDR3 reads TGCGCCAGCAGCTTGGCCTCGGCCAGCACCCAACCAGATACGCAGTATTTT. Residues: CASSLASASTQPDTQYF.

CDR3 DNA: TGTGCCAGCAGCTTAGAGGGGCAGACCAATGAGCAGTTCTTC. Amino acid sequence: CASSLEGQTNEQFF. The J gene is TRBJ2-1, the V gene TRBV7-9; possible D gene TRBD1, 5 bases. Trimming removed 1 base at V and 6 bases at J, with 10 bases between. Germline lookup yields CDR1 SEHNR and CDR2 FQNEAQ (reference sequence). The CDR3 length is 14 residues.

This chain connects TRBV30 to TRBJ2-2; tentative D call: TRBD2 (6 bases). V was pared by 2 bases and J by 8 bases, with 9 bases between. The CDR3 length is 12 residues. Germline V gene data show CDR1 as GTSNPN and CDR2 as SVGIG (reference sequence). CDR3 coding DNA: TGTGCCTGGAGTCTGGGAGGAGGGGAGCTGTTTTTT. Its protein is CAWSLGGGELFF.

The V and J genes are TRBV15 and TRBJ2-1; 7 bases agree with TRBD2. The CDR3 is 13 residues long. J gave up 0 bases and V 10 bases, and 3 bases lay outside the gene matches. CDR1 and CDR2 (germline): LNHNV, YYDKDF (reference sequence). The CDR3 spells CAIRGDSYNEQFF. The CDR3 nucleotides are TGTGCCATCCGGGGGGACTCCTACAATGAGCAGTTCTTC.

The gene calls are TRBV7-9 and TRBJ2-1, with 10 bases fitting TRBD2. The CDR3 loop spans 15 amino acids. CDR1 and CDR2 from the germline V gene are SEHNR and FQNEAQ (reference sequence). J gave up 2 bases and V 8 bases, and 6 bases lay outside the gene matches. The CDR3 nucleotides read TGTGCCAGCCAGGGGCTAGCGGGGGCCTACAATGAGCAGTTCTTC. The encoded protein is CASQGLAGAYNEQFF.

V usage is TRBV5-1 and J usage is TRBJ2-4; possible D gene TRBD2, 5 bases. Trimming left V 4 bases short and J 0 bases short, with 20 bases between. Germline lookup yields CDR1 SGHRS and CDR2 YFSETQ. This CDR3 region has 18 residues. CDR3 nucleotides: TGCGCCAGCAGCCCCTCGGACGGGGTCCCCCTAGCCAAAAACATTCAGTACTTC. Protein sequence: CASSPSDGVPLAKNIQYF.

This clonotype appeared a few times. This CDR3 reads CASIEYNTGELFF. CDR3 nucleotide sequence: TGTGCCAGCATCGAATATAACACCGGGGAGCTGTTTTTT. The chain is built from TRBV27 and TRBJ2-2; D not certain. The germline V gene has CDR1 MNHEY and CDR2 SMNVEV (reference sequence). There are 13 residues in the CDR3. V lost 7 bases to trimming and J lost 2 bases, with 8 bases between them.